The 30 T cell receptor beta chains listed next were all sequenced from one sample in a study of blood T cell repertoires in COVID-19. Assay used: immunoSEQ multiplex PCR; TCRdb lists only in-frame clones, some missing. This table has about 350,000 clones, approximately 89% appearing once. The sample taken for sequencing was peripheral blood. All receptors come from a woman aged 55-70 years with COVID-19, enrolled during active disease.

The chain recombines TRBV14 with TRBJ1-1; 8 nucleotides match TRBD1. The CDR3 spans 15 residues. The V and J ends lost 3 bases and 3 bases, in that order; junction bases with no gene match: 6. Looked up from germline, CDR1 is SGHDN and CDR2 is FVKESK. DNA for the CDR3: TGTGCCAGCAGCCAGATGACAGGGGTGGACACTGAAGCTTTCTTT. It translates to CASSQMTGVDTEAFF. The full variable domain, rest sourced from reference TRBV14 and TRBJ1-1, is EAGVTQFPSHSVIEKGQTVTLRCDPISGHDNLYWYRRVMGKEIKFLLHFVKESKQDESGMPNNRFLAERTGGTYSTLKVQPAELEDSGVYFCASSQMTGVDTEAFFGQGTRLTVV.

This clone was detected only once. This chain uses TRBV7-9 with TRBJ2-6, with 8 bases lining up with TRBD1. This CDR3 spans 16 amino acids. J gave up 2 bases and V 2 bases, and 2 bases lay outside the gene matches. Germline values: CDR1 SEHNR, CDR2 FQNEAQ (reference sequence). CDR3 sequence reads: CASSLQGAPGANVLTF. CDR3 sequence (DNA): TGTGCCAGCAGCTTACAGGGGGCTCCTGGGGCCAACGTCCTGACTTTC.

CDR3 sequence reads: CASRKGLGGELFF. CDR3 bases: TGCGCCAGCAGAAAGGGGCTCGGCGGGGAGCTGTTTTTT. The chain combines TRBV5-1 with TRBJ2-2; possible D gene TRBD1, 5 bases. The CDR3 consists of 13 residues. V was trimmed by 5 bases and J by 7 bases, leaving 12 bases between them. CDR1 and CDR2 (germline): SGHRS, YFSETQ.

In nucleotides, the CDR3 is TGTGCCAGCAGCTTAGGGTACAGGGCGCACAATGAGCAGTTCTTC. It yields the protein CASSLGYRAHNEQFF. V gene TRBV7-8 combines with J gene TRBJ2-1; D possibly corresponds to TRBD1 (6 bases). V lost 1 base, J lost 5 bases, and 12 bases lay in between. Germline V CDR1 and CDR2: SGHVS, FQNEAQ. The CDR3 is made up of 15 amino acids.

This sequence joins TRBV18 and TRBJ1-1, with D perhaps matching TRBD1 (5 bases). The CDR3 has 14 amino acids. Looked up from germline, CDR1 is KGHSH and CDR2 is LQKENI. Trimming cost V 6 bases and J 3 bases, with 14 bases left between them. In DNA form, the CDR3 reads TGTGCCAGCTCCCGCCAGGGTGGTGACACTGAAGCTTTCTTT. The encoded protein is CASSRQGGDTEAFF.

This sequence joins TRBV5-1 and TRBJ2-2; the D gene is possibly TRBD1 (6 bases). The CDR3 is 14 amino acids. V lost 3 bases and J lost 1, with 7 bases in between. From germline, CDR1 is SGHRS and CDR2 YFSETQ. CDR3 amino acids: CASSSDRNTGELFF. For the CDR3, the DNA is TGCGCCAGCAGCTCGGACAGGAACACCGGGGAGCTGTTTTTT.

CDR3 protein: CSANSVHTIYF. CDR3 nucleotide sequence: TGCAGTGCTAATTCGGTTCACACCATATATTTT. The chain is built from TRBV20-1 and TRBJ1-3; no definite D call. CDR1 and CDR2 from the germline V gene are DFQATT and SNEGSKA (reference sequence). The CDR3 extends over 11 amino acids. Trimming removed 4 bases from V and 8 bases from J, with 9 bases in between.

The rearrangement uses TRBV19 and TRBJ2-2; TRBD2 matches at 7 bases. Trimming removed 3 bases from V and 6 bases from J; junction bases left unmatched: 4. From germline, CDR1 is LNHDA and CDR2 SQIVND (reference sequence). CDR3 length equals 14 residues. For the CDR3, the DNA is TGTGCCAGTAGTATTCGGGGGGACGCCGGGGAGCTGTTTTTT. Protein: CASSIRGDAGELFF.

The chain recombines TRBV6-4 with TRBJ1-2; 7 bases map to TRBD1. Losses at the gene ends were 2 bases for V and 4 bases for J; bases not matched to a gene: 7. CDR1 is MRHNA and CDR2 is SNTAGT in the germline V gene. The CDR3 totals 15 residues. CDR3 protein: CASSDGLGGSYGYTF. CDR3 nucleotide sequence: TGTGCCAGCAGTGACGGCCTAGGGGGCAGCTATGGCTACACCTTC.

CDR3 sequence (DNA): TGTGCCACCAGCCATGAGAGAAATTCACCCCTCCACTTT. Protein product: CATSHERNSPLHF. V gene TRBV15 combines with J gene TRBJ1-6; the D is unclear. Germline V gene sequence: CDR1 LNHNV, CDR2 YYDKDF (reference sequence). The length of the CDR3 is 13 residues. The V end lost 5 bases, the J end lost 7 bases, and 9 bases lay between the germline ends.

The V and J genes are TRBV21-1 and TRBJ1-2; the table's TRBD1 call for D was not verified on the DNA. TRBV21-1 is recorded as a pseudogene. This CDR3 has 16 residues. In DNA, the CDR3 is TGTGCCAGCAGCCATCGTCCCGGGACAGGGAACTATGGCTACACCTTC. This encodes CASSHRPGTGNYGYTF.

This sequence joins TRBV18 and TRBJ1-2; D is possibly TRBD1 (5 bases). CDR3 size: 14 residues. The V gene's germline CDR1 is KGHSH and CDR2 LQKENI. V dropped 0 bases and J dropped 0 bases, with 5 bases sitting between them. The CDR3 protein is CASSPPTANYGYTF. The CDR3 DNA follows: TGTGCCAGCTCACCACCGACAGCTAACTATGGCTACACCTTC.

The chain is built from TRBV5-4 and TRBJ2-7; 14 nucleotides agree with TRBD2. Germline CDR1 is SGHNT and CDR2 is YYREEE (reference sequence). The junction had 3 bases not matched to a gene; V was cut back by 0 bases and J by 7 bases. This CDR3 spans 15 amino acids. The CDR3, as DNA: TGTGCCAGCAGCTTGGGGGGACTAGCGGGGGTTGAGCAGTACTTC. Residues: CASSLGGLAGVEQYF.

The J gene is TRBJ1-6, the V gene TRBV27; D unresolved. Deletions cut 7 bases from V and 3 bases from J, with 13 bases between. Germline V gives CDR1 MNHEY, CDR2 SMNVEV (reference sequence). This CDR3 comprises 15 residues. The CDR3, as DNA: TGTGCCAGCACCTACGGTCCTTACTATAATTCACCCCTCCACTTT. Translating gives CASTYGPYYNSPLHF.

The chain is built from TRBV2 and TRBJ1-6; D perhaps matches TRBD1 (5 bases). V was shortened by 1 base and J by 8 bases, with 15 bases between the two germline ends. This CDR3 contains 16 residues. From germline, CDR1 is SNHLY and CDR2 FYNNEI. The CDR3 reads CASSEGVAGGHSPLHF. The DNA for the CDR3 is TGTGCCAGCAGTGAAGGGGTAGCCGGGGGTCATTCACCCCTCCACTTT. Full variable domain (remainder filled in from reference TRBV2 and TRBJ1-6): EPEVTQTPSHQVTQMGQEVILRCVPISNHLYFYWYRQILGQKVEFLVSFYNNEISEKSEIFDDQFSVERPDGSNFTLKIRSTKLEDSAMYFCASSEGVAGGHSPLHFGNGTRLTVT.

To note about this clone: Sequence at one end of the junction differs from germline and may be a read error. The rearrangement uses TRBV6-6 and TRBJ1-4; a weak D match, TRBD1 (5 bases). Looked up from germline, CDR1 is MNHNY and CDR2 is SVGAGI (reference sequence). The CDR3 length is 14 residues. In DNA form, the CDR3 reads TGTGCCAGCAGTTATGGCGGGACTAAGGAAAAACTGTTTTTT. This encodes CASSYGGTKEKLFF.

V usage is TRBV5-1 and J usage is TRBJ2-2; D ambiguous. The CDR3 sequence is 15 residues long. V was clipped by 5 bases and J by 4 bases, with 15 bases between them. Per germline, CDR1 SGHRS and CDR2 YFSETQ. CDR3 bases: TGCGCCAGCAGGTCTGGCACCCCAGGCACCGGGGAGCTGTTTTTT. This encodes CASRSGTPGTGELFF.

The chain joins TRBV27 to TRBJ1-4; D is possibly TRBD1 (6 bases). V lost 5 bases and J lost 7, with 17 bases in between. Germline CDR1 and CDR2: MNHEY and SMNVEV (reference sequence). The CDR3 length is 15 residues. The DNA of the CDR3 is TGTGCCAGCAGTCTCACCTCGGGACATACTGAAAAACTGTTTTTT. Translated, it gives CASSLTSGHTEKLFF.

The chain carries TRBV28 and TRBJ2-1, with a tentative D call TRBD1 (6 bases). The CDR3 is made up of 15 amino acids. The V and J ends lost 3 bases and 7 bases respectively, with 16 bases between them. CDR1 is MDHEN and CDR2 is SYDVKM in the germline V gene. The CDR3 is CASSLAPRTANEQFF. CDR3 in DNA: TGTGCCAGCAGTTTGGCCCCCCGGACAGCTAATGAGCAGTTCTTC.

The chain recombines TRBV20-1 with TRBJ1-3, with 8 nucleotides matching TRBD1. The junction had 3 bases not matched to a gene; V was cut back by 3 bases and J by 2 bases. Per the germline V gene, CDR1 is DFQATT and CDR2 is SNEGSKA (reference sequence). CDR3 length: 14 residues. DNA of the CDR3: TGCAGTGCTAGTTACAGGGGGACTGGAAACACCATATATTTT. Protein sequence: CSASYRGTGNTIYF.

This chain joins TRBV28 and TRBJ2-7; tentative D call: TRBD1 (5 bases). The CDR3 loop spans 13 amino acids. V was shortened by 3 bases and J by 5 bases, with 11 bases between the two germline ends. Germline CDR1 is MDHEN and CDR2 is SYDVKM. The chain's CDR3 is CASSLQSRDEQYF. In nucleotides, the CDR3 is TGTGCCAGCAGTTTGCAAAGCAGGGACGAGCAGTACTTC.

The chain is built from TRBV4-1 and TRBJ1-6, with TRBD1 as a possible D gene (6 bases). Germline CDR1 MGHRA, CDR2 YSYEKL. The V end was cut by 0 bases, the J end by 15 bases, with 21 bases between. This CDR3 has 16 amino acids. The DNA for the CDR3 is TGCGCCAGCAGCCAAGATCGTAGGGGGACCAATTCAGTCCTCCACTTT. Translation gives CASSQDRRGTNSVLHF.

The chain combines TRBV13 with TRBJ1-2; D is unclear. Germline V CDR1 and CDR2: PRHDT, FYEKMQ (reference sequence). The CDR3 has 12 amino acids. V lost 0 bases, J lost 9 bases, and 8 bases lay in between. CDR3 region: CASSLGRGRYTF. The CDR3 DNA follows: TGTGCCAGCAGCTTAGGCCGCGGTCGCTACACCTTC.

The V gene is TRBV7-9, the J gene TRBJ2-7; 11 nucleotides align to TRBD1. The V gene's germline CDR1 is SEHNR and CDR2 FQNEAQ (reference sequence). CDR3 size: 15 residues. J was trimmed by 4 bases and V by 3 bases; bases with no gene match: 5. The CDR3 loop reads CASSFGDRGSYEQYF. The CDR3 nucleotides are TGTGCCAGCAGCTTCGGGGACAGGGGGTCGTACGAGCAGTACTTC.

V usage is TRBV2 and J usage is TRBJ2-1; 10 bases map to TRBD1. CDR3 length: 15 residues. With V trimmed by 3 bases and J by 7 bases, 6 bases remained unmatched. From germline, CDR1 is SNHLY and CDR2 FYNNEI. The CDR3 DNA reads as TGTGCCAGCAGTGAGACGACAGGGGGCCGTAATGAGCAGTTCTTC. Its protein is CASSETTGGRNEQFF.

V and J are TRBV5-1 and TRBJ2-3, with 7 bases lining up with TRBD2. The V and J ends lost 1 base and 0 bases, in that order; junction bases with no gene match: 8. Germline values: CDR1 SGHRS, CDR2 YFSETQ. This CDR3 spans 17 amino acids. The CDR3 loop reads CASSLMGGGASTDTQYF. The CDR3 nucleotides are TGCGCCAGCAGCTTGATGGGCGGGGGAGCTAGCACAGATACGCAGTATTTT.

The chain couples TRBV5-1 to TRBJ1-1, with D perhaps matching TRBD1 (5 bases). Germline V gives CDR1 SGHRS, CDR2 YFSETQ. The V gene lost 4 bases and the J gene lost 1 base, with 14 bases spanning the gap. This CDR3 is built from 15 residues. The CDR3 loop is CASSPGGRTNTEAFF. In DNA form, the CDR3 reads TGCGCCAGCAGCCCGGGGGGACGGACGAACACTGAAGCTTTCTTT. The complete variable domain, with remaining parts taken from reference TRBV5-1 and TRBJ1-1, reads KAGVTQTPRYLIKTRGQQVTLSCSPISGHRSVSWYQQTPGQGLQFLFEYFSETQRNKGNFPGRFSGRQFSNSRSEMNVSTLELGDSALYLCASSPGGRTNTEAFFGQGTRLTVV.

This rearrangement joins TRBV11-3 to TRBJ1-3; the D gene is possibly TRBD1 (5 bases). The V and J ends lost 1 base and 4 bases respectively, with 17 bases between them. Per the germline V gene, CDR1 is SGHNT and CDR2 is YENEEA. The CDR3 length is 17 residues. CDR3 loop: CASSLGSGAGFGNTIYF. CDR3 nucleotides: TGTGCCAGCAGCTTAGGATCTGGCGCAGGGTTCGGAAACACCATATATTTT.

The V gene is TRBV18, the J gene TRBJ1-2; perhaps TRBD1 as D (6 bases). The CDR3 consists of 12 residues. V lost 3 bases and J lost 11, with 13 bases in between. Looked up from germline, CDR1 is KGHSH and CDR2 is LQKENI. CDR3 nucleotides: TGTGCCAGCTCACCGATTACAGGGTTTTACACCTTC. It is translated as CASSPITGFYTF.

This clone was found a few times. The genes are TRBV19 and TRBJ1-2; 8 bases fit TRBD1. The junction had 6 bases not matched to a gene; V was cut back by 5 bases and J by 4 bases. CDR1 and CDR2 from the germline V gene are LNHDA and SQIVND (reference sequence). The CDR3 is 14 residues long. The CDR3 loop reads CASSPETGVYGYTF. The CDR3 DNA is TGTGCCAGTAGTCCCGAGACAGGGGTCTATGGCTACACCTTC.